A selection of T cell receptor beta chains follows, all from one sample in a study of response to subunit inactivated influenza vaccine. In TCRdb, the RT-PCR reads were re-called with MiXCR into one record per CDR3 protein. Of more than 550,000 distinct CDR3 sequences listed, roughly 12% are singletons. The specimen comprised PBMCs from blood, sampled on the day of vaccination. The receptors derive from a man aged 50 or older who received an inactivated influenza vaccine. The CDR3 runs from the conserved cysteine through the conserved F or W. The D gene is left open where the match is weak. The size of a clone is reported for some rows only, either as once, few or many, or as a class for expanded clones.

j_call clone_size d_call v_call cdr3_nt cdr3_aa
TRBJ2-7 many - TRBV6-2/TRBV6-3 TGTGCCAGCAGTTTTGGAAGACTCGAGCAGTACTTC CASSFGRLEQYF
TRBJ2-1 - TRBD1 TRBV29-1 TGCAGCGTTGGACCAGGGGGCTTCTACAATGAGCAGTTCTTC CSVGPGGFYNEQFF
TRBJ2-7 - - TRBV12-3/TRBV12-4 TGTGCCAGCAGTTTACACGGCCGGGGGGACACCTACGAGCAGTACTTC CASSLHGRGDTYEQYF
TRBJ1-3 few - TRBV20-1 TGCAGTGCTAGAGACGGACAGCTCAGAGGAAACACCATATATTTT CSARDGQLRGNTIYF
TRBJ2-2 - - TRBV12-3/TRBV12-4 TGTGCCAGCAGTAATTATAATACCAACACCGGGGAGCTGTTTTTT CASSNYNTNTGELFF
TRBJ1-1 few TRBD1 TRBV2 TGTGCCAGCAGTGGGTGGCAGGGGGCTGAAGCTTTCTTT CASSGWQGAEAFF
TRBJ1-6 - - TRBV12-3/TRBV12-4 TGTGCCAGCAGTACCCGGGCGGGGACTCCTTCACCCCTCCACTTT CASSTRAGTPSPLHF
TRBJ2-1 many - TRBV29-1 TGCAGCGCCTTCAGAGGGGGGGGGATCTCCTACAATGAGCAGTTCTTC CSAFRGGGISYNEQFF
TRBJ2-3 - - TRBV19 TGTGCCAGTAGCTACGGCGCGTCTAGCACAGATACGCAGTATTTT CASSYGASSTDTQYF
TRBJ2-5 few - TRBV20-1 TGCAGTGTACGGAACCCCAGCAGGACCCAGTACTTC CSVRNPSRTQYF
TRBJ1-4 few - TRBV6-1 TGTGCCAGCAGGGGACACGCAACTAATGAAAAACTGTTTTTT CASRGHATNEKLFF
TRBJ1-2 - - TRBV7-9 TGTGCCAGCAGCACCCAAGGGGGGCTTCGTCATGGCTACACCTTC CASSTQGGLRHGYTF
TRBJ2-5 once - TRBV7-2 TGTGCCAGCAGCTTCCTAGTATGGGAGACCCAGTACTTC CASSFLVWETQYF
TRBJ1-5 - - TRBV29-1 TGCAGCGTTGCTCCGGACAGTAACAGTCAGCCCCAGCATTTT CSVAPDSNSQPQHF
TRBJ1-6 few - TRBV5-5 TGTGCCAGCAGCTTGAACAGCAGGACAGCTAATTCACCCCTCCACTTT CASSLNSRTANSPLHF
TRBJ1-2 many - TRBV4-2 TGTGCCAGCAGCCAAGAGAGCGGCTATGGCTACACCTTC CASSQESGYGYTF
TRBJ2-5 - - TRBV7-7 TGTGCCAGCAGCTTAGCGATAAGGGGAGAGACCCAGTACTTC CASSLAIRGETQYF
TRBJ1-5 many - TRBV20-1 TGCAGTGCTAGAGATAGGAGGTATGGGCAGCCCCAGCATTTT CSARDRRYGQPQHF
TRBJ2-3 many - TRBV6-5 TGTGCCAGCAGTTACGTCGCTGGCACAGATACGCAGTATTTT CASSYVAGTDTQYF
TRBJ2-5 few TRBD1 TRBV20-1 TGCAGTGCTAGAGGGACAGGGCAAGAGACCCAGTACTTC CSARGTGQETQYF
TRBJ1-2 - - TRBV10-3 TGTGCCATCACCTCAAACTATGGCTACACCTTC CAITSNYGYTF
TRBJ1-6 few TRBD1 TRBV7-2 TGTGCCAGCAGCATCCCGGACAGGGGGCGTTCACCCCTCCACTTT CASSIPDRGRSPLHF
TRBJ2-5 many - TRBV6-7 TGTGCCAGCAGTTACTCTTCGGGAGATGAGACCCAGTACTTC CASSYSSGDETQYF
TRBJ2-5 many TRBD1 TRBV7-6 TGTGCCAGCAGCTTAGCGGGGACAGGTGGAGAGACCCAGTACTTC CASSLAGTGGETQYF
TRBJ2-2 - TRBD2 TRBV15 TGTGCCACCAGCAGACTTCTAGCGGGGGGCTCCGCGAACACCGGGGAGCTGTTTTTT CATSRLLAGGSANTGELFF
TRBJ1-1 - TRBD1 TRBV29-1 TGCAGCGCCTCGACTTTAGGGGGCCTAGGAGCTTTCTTT CSASTLGGLGAFF
TRBJ1-4 - - TRBV19 TGTGCCAGTAGTAGAGGCCGGGGAGGCGAAAAACTGTTTTTT CASSRGRGGEKLFF
TRBJ2-5 few - TRBV20-1 TGCAGTGCTAGAAGGGTTGACGAGACCCAGTACTTC CSARRVDETQYF
TRBJ2-7 many - TRBV12-3/TRBV12-4 TGTGCCAGCAGTTTATTCGGGATGGCCTACGAGCAGTACTTC CASSLFGMAYEQYF
TRBJ1-2 - TRBD1 TRBV20-1 TGCAGTGCTACCGGGACAGGGTGGAAAGGCGGCTACACCTTC CSATGTGWKGGYTF
TRBJ1-4 - - TRBV28 TGTGCCAGCTGGCCACCAGGCACTAATGAAAAACTGTTTTTT CASWPPGTNEKLFF
TRBJ2-5 - TRBD1 TRBV10-2 TGCGCCAGCAGTGAGTGGGGACAGGGGGCATGGCAGTACTTC CASSEWGQGAWQYF
TRBJ2-2 many - TRBV4-3 TGCGCCAGCAGTCGAGGGCTCAACACCGGGGAGCTGTTTTTT CASSRGLNTGELFF
TRBJ1-5 few TRBD1 TRBV27 TGTGCCAGCAGCTCCGGACAGGGACAGGCGGATCAGCCCCAGCATTTT CASSSGQGQADQPQHF
TRBJ2-5 - TRBD1 TRBV20-1 TGCAGTGCTTCTACAGGGGACAAGACCCAGTACTTC CSASTGDKTQYF
TRBJ2-5 many - TRBV29-1 TGCAGCGTTGAATCGATGGGGTACCAAGAGACCCAGTACTTC CSVESMGYQETQYF
TRBJ2-1 many TRBD1 TRBV9 TGTGCCAGCAGCCCCCCCGGGACAGGGGCTCATGAGCAGTTCTTC CASSPPGTGAHEQFF
TRBJ1-2 - - TRBV10-3 TGTGCCATCAGTGATTCCGACGCAGCTAACTATGGCTACACCTTC CAISDSDAANYGYTF
TRBJ1-6 few - TRBV5-1 TGCGCCAGCAGCTTGGACGGCAGGGGTAATAATTCACCCCTCCACTTT CASSLDGRGNNSPLHF
TRBJ2-6 - TRBD1 TRBV4-3 TGCGCCAGCAGCCAAGCCGCCGGACAGGCTGGGGCCAACGTCCTGACTTTC CASSQAAGQAGANVLTF
TRBJ2-2 few - TRBV2 TGTGCCAGCAGTGAAGTGGGGCGCGGCGGGGAGCTGTTTTTT CASSEVGRGGELFF
TRBJ2-2 - TRBD1 TRBV6-1 TGTGCCAGCAGGAGGACAGGTCTGACCGGGGAGCTGTTTTTT CASRRTGLTGELFF
TRBJ2-1 - - TRBV10-3 TGTGCCATCAGTGAGCTTCCTAGCTGGGACAATGAGCAGTTCTTC CAISELPSWDNEQFF
TRBJ2-2 many - TRBV29-1 TGCAGCGTTGGAGCCAAGGGTTGGGGCACCGGGGAGCTGTTTTTT CSVGAKGWGTGELFF
TRBJ1-1 - - TRBV21-1 TGTGCCAGCAGCAAGCTGCTAAGTACCCCGGGACAGCATACTTTAGACGGGCACACTGAAGCTTTCTTT CASSKLLSTPGQHTLDGHTEAFF
TRBJ2-3 - - TRBV4-3 TGCGCCAGCAGCCAAGATCTTGCGGGCCAAACAGATACGCAGTATTTT CASSQDLAGQTDTQYF
TRBJ2-5 - - TRBV19 TGTGCCAGTAAAGGCATCTACAGCCGAGGGGCCCAGTACTTC CASKGIYSRGAQYF
TRBJ2-7 - TRBD2 TRBV10-3 TGTGCCATCAGTGAGTCAACTAGCGGGGTCTACGAGCAGTACTTC CAISESTSGVYEQYF
TRBJ1-4 once TRBD1 TRBV5-5 TGTGCCAATATACCCTCCGGGACAGAAGATGAAAAAGTGTTTTTT CANIPSGTEDEKVFF
TRBJ1-4 few - TRBV4-2 TGTGCCAGCAGCCTCAGGACAGATATTGAAAAACTGTTTTTT CASSLRTDIEKLFF
TRBJ2-5 many TRBD2 TRBV15 TGTGCCACCAGTGACGCTAGCGGGAGTGAGACCCAGTACTTC CATSDASGSETQYF
TRBJ2-1 - TRBD2 TRBV30 TGTGCCTGGAGCGGACCAGGACTAGTCCCCGGTGAGCAGTTCTTC CAWSGPGLVPGEQFF
TRBJ2-3 few - TRBV7-2 TGTGCCAGCAGCTTATACAGGGCAGATACGCAGTATTTT CASSLYRADTQYF
TRBJ1-6 many - TRBV3-1 TGTGCCAGCAGCCTCACAGGGAGGGATTCACCCCTCCACTTT CASSLTGRDSPLHF
TRBJ1-6 - - TRBV10-3 TGTGCCTCCAGGACCCCGGTCGATTCACCCCTCCACTTT CASRTPVDSPLHF
TRBJ2-3 - TRBD2 TRBV6-2/TRBV6-3 TGTGCCAGCAGTCCGGGACTAGCGCTTACCGGTTTGGATACGCAGTATTTT CASSPGLALTGLDTQYF
TRBJ1-2 - TRBD1 TRBV20-1 TGCAGTGCTAGAGGGCCAGGGGGCGGCCCGGACTATGGCTACACCTTC CSARGPGGGPDYGYTF
TRBJ2-3 - - TRBV2 TGTGCCAGCAGTGAAGGTTCGGGCTACACAGATACGCAGTATTTT CASSEGSGYTDTQYF
TRBJ1-6 few - TRBV2 TGTGCCAGCACCCGAGGGGAGTATAATTCACCCCTCCACTTT CASTRGEYNSPLHF